The 27 T cell receptor beta chains in this list originate from one sample, sequenced in a study of T cells in Graves' hyperthyroidism and ophthalmopathy. TCR beta CDR3 region amplification was performed from RNA transcripts. The HTBI set primed first-round TCR CDR3 RT-PCR. TCRdb ran MiXCR on the multiplex PCR reads and lists one entry per CDR3 protein. The sample holds over 700,000 distinct CDR3 sequences; around 39% are singletons and the top ten take 8.9%. Sequencing used blood. Receptors originate from a man aged 18-30 years with Graves' hyperthyroidism.

This clonotype has a count of ten or more. The rearrangement uses TRBV29-1 and TRBJ1-1, with TRBD1 matching over 7 bases. In germline, CDR1 is SQVTM, CDR2 ANQGSEA. Germline trimming cut 7 bases from V and 1 base from J; bases unmatched to any gene: 9. This CDR3 is 14 amino acids long. The CDR3 is CSASEGARNTEAFF. The CDR3 DNA follows: TGCAGCGCATCCGAGGGGGCCAGGAACACTGAAGCTTTCTTT.

As concerns this clonotype: Given a much more abundant clone one base away, this may be a read error. This chain connects TRBV19 to TRBJ1-1; 7 bases match TRBD1. There are 15 residues in the CDR3. Per germline, CDR1 LNHDA and CDR2 SQIVND (reference sequence). Trimming removed 10 bases from V and 4 bases from J; junction bases left unmatched: 15. This chain's CDR3 is CANNAGGWFGTEAFF. In DNA form, the CDR3 reads TGTGCCAATAACGCAGGGGGTTGGTTCGGCACTGAAGCTTTCTTT.

A note on this clonotype: One base away lies a much larger clone, so this may be a sequencing read error. The chain recombines TRBV19 with TRBJ2-6, with TRBD2 identical over 7 bases. Looked up from germline, CDR1 is LNHDA and CDR2 is SQIVND (reference sequence). V shed 9 bases and J 0 bases; nucleotides not matched to a gene: 8. The CDR3 spans 16 residues. CDR3 protein: CARVVGGGSGANVLTF. Here the CDR3 DNA reads TGTGCCAGGGTGGTTGGCGGGGGCTCTGGGGCCAACGTCCTGACTTTC.

This clonotype was picked up many times. This chain connects TRBV7-8 to TRBJ2-7, with D unresolved. V was shortened by 5 bases and J by 7 bases, with 9 bases between the two germline ends. The CDR3 totals 11 residues. The germline CDR1 and CDR2 sequences are SGHVS and FQNEAQ. CDR3 in DNA: TGTGCCAGCAGCCCGGGCCAGGAGCAGTACTTC. It translates to CASSPGQEQYF.

This clonotype was detected many times. V gene TRBV29-1 combines with J gene TRBJ1-2, with 9 bases aligning to TRBD1. The CDR3 consists of 13 residues. The trim removed 8 bases at V and 3 bases at J, leaving 7 bases unmatched. Per germline, CDR1 SQVTM and CDR2 ANQGSEA. The CDR3 region has the DNA TGCAGCAGCCGGACAGGGGAACACTATGGCTACACCTTC. Its protein product is CSSRTGEHYGYTF.

This clonotype was counted at least ten times. V and J are TRBV14 and TRBJ1-2; TRBD1 is a possible D gene (6 bases). CDR1 is SGHDN, CDR2 FVKESK, per germline. V lost 5 bases, J lost 4 bases, and 17 bases lay in between. The CDR3 contains 15 residues. The CDR3, as DNA: TGTGCCAGCAGCTGGTCTTGGACAGACTCCTATGGCTACACCTTC. Translating it yields CASSWSWTDSYGYTF.

The table lists this clonotype with many counts. The chain uses TRBV5-1 and TRBJ1-2; D ambiguous. Trimming left V 4 bases short and J 8 bases short, with 15 bases between. Germline CDR1 SGHRS, CDR2 YFSETQ. The CDR3 contains 13 residues. The CDR3 DNA reads as TGCGCCAGCAGCCCGAGACCGACTGAGGGCTACACCTTC. This gives the protein CASSPRPTEGYTF.

This clonotype was observed once. The chain has TRBV15 and TRBJ1-5, with TRBD1 matching over 9 bases. CDR3 length equals 17 residues. Germline values: CDR1 LNHNV, CDR2 YYDKDF (reference sequence). Germline trimming cut 0 bases from V and 6 bases from J; bases unmatched to any gene: 9. The CDR3 region is CATSRDSGQGIIQPQHF. The CDR3 DNA follows: TGTGCCACCAGCAGAGATAGCGGACAGGGGATCATTCAGCCCCAGCATTTT.

The CDR3 DNA sequence: TGCAGCCTCGGAACAGGGGCCTACTATGGCTACACCTTC. This translates into CSLGTGAYYGYTF. The chain joins TRBV29-1 to TRBJ1-2; 7 bases are a match to TRBD1. This CDR3 comprises 13 residues. Germline assignment: CDR1 SQVTM and CDR2 ANQGSEA. V shed 8 bases, J shed 3 bases, and the junction held 9 bases outside the gene matches.

This sequence joins TRBV5-4 and TRBJ1-2; weak D call: TRBD1 (5 bases). This CDR3 has 13 residues. Between the trimmed V and J ends, which lost 1 base and 6 bases, there was a span of 10 bases. Germline values: CDR1 SGHNT, CDR2 YYREEE (reference sequence). The CDR3 nucleotides read TGTGCCAGCAGCTTGTTAGGGGAGGATGGCTACACCTTC. Its protein product is CASSLLGEDGYTF.

This clonotype occurred many times. The chain couples TRBV7-2 to TRBJ2-5, with D perhaps TRBD2 (6 bases). CDR1 and CDR2 from the germline V gene are SGHTA and FQGNSA. The germline V and J ends were trimmed by 4 bases and 4 bases, with 13 bases remaining between them. The CDR3 contains 14 residues. The CDR3 region is CASSSPTGRETQYF. For the CDR3, the DNA is TGTGCCAGCAGCTCGCCCACCGGGAGAGAGACCCAGTACTTC. Full variable domain (missing parts from reference TRBV7-2 and TRBJ2-5): GAGVSQSPSNKVTEKGKDVELRCDPISGHTALYWYRQSLGQGLEFLIYFQGNSAPDKSGLPSDRFSAERTGGSVSTLTIQRTQQEDSAVYLCASSSPTGRETQYFGPGTRLLVL.

A note on this clonotype: Sequence at one end of the junction differs from germline and may be a read error. This chain connects TRBV5-1 to TRBJ1-2; 8 bases are a match to TRBD1. The CDR3 sequence is 14 residues long. The V gene's germline CDR1 is SGHRS and CDR2 YFSETQ. CDR3 DNA: TGCGCCAGCAGCCCGGACAGGGCAAACTATGGCTGCACCTTC. Its translation is CASSPDRANYGCTF.

This clonotype occurred a few times. This rearrangement joins TRBV7-2 to TRBJ1-6; D is ambiguous. The germline gives CDR1 SGHTA, CDR2 FQGNSA. The CDR3 is 15 residues long. Trimming took off 0 bases at V and 9 bases at J, with 12 bases between the two ends. The chain's CDR3 is CASSLARFRLSPLHF. CDR3 nucleotide sequence: TGTGCCAGCAGCTTAGCAAGATTCAGGCTTTCACCCCTCCACTTT.

The sample holds many counts of this clonotype. The rearrangement uses TRBV7-2 and TRBJ1-6; tentatively, D is TRBD1 (5 bases). The CDR3 extends over 13 amino acids. In germline, CDR1 is SGHTA, CDR2 FQGNSA. Trimming pared 4 bases from V and 10 bases from J, leaving 11 bases between. CDR3 protein: CASSYLTDSPLHF. The CDR3 nucleotides are TGTGCCAGCAGCTACCTGACAGACTCACCCCTCCACTTT.

J is TRBJ2-7 and V is TRBV29-1; a possible D gene is TRBD2 (6 bases). CDR1 is SQVTM and CDR2 is ANQGSEA in the germline V gene. This CDR3 spans 14 amino acids. V shed 4 bases and J shed 7 bases, with 20 bases lying between them. The CDR3 DNA reads TGCAGCGTTGTGCCAAAGCGGCAGGCGGGAGAGCAGTACTTC. Protein: CSVVPKRQAGEQYF.

Remarks on this clonotype: One junction end disagrees with the germline gene, perhaps due to a read error. The chain carries TRBV7-9 and TRBJ1-3; D gene uncertain. This CDR3 is built from 15 residues. The germline V gene encodes CDR1 SEHNR and CDR2 FQNEAQ (reference sequence). The CDR3, as DNA: TGTGTCAGCAGCTCAGTCGCGGGGTCTGGAAACACCATATATTTT. Translated, it gives CVSSSVAGSGNTIYF.

This clonotype appeared a single time. This may arise from a read error, as a much more abundant clone is one base away. The chain joins TRBV29-1 to TRBJ1-5; D is undetermined. The CDR3 totals 13 residues. Germline CDR1 is SQVTM and CDR2 is ANQGSEA. The CDR3 loop is CSVESSSNRPQHF. As DNA, the CDR3 is TGCAGCGTTGAAAGTAGTAGCAATCGGCCCCAGCATTTT.

The chain links TRBV6-1 to TRBJ2-2; D call uncertain. Germline CDR1 is MNHNS and CDR2 is SASEGT. V lost 9 bases and J lost 0, with 5 bases in between. The CDR3 runs to 12 residues. This CDR3 is CASCPNTGELFF. The CDR3 DNA reads as TGTGCCAGTTGCCCGAACACCGGGGAGCTGTTTTTT.

Concerning this clonotype itself: An end of the junction differs from the germline gene, which may be a read error. This CDR3 reads CASSLEYWQGANTEAF. In DNA, the CDR3 is TGTGCCAGCAGCTTAGAGTATTGGCAGGGGGCGAACACTGAAGCTTTC. This chain connects TRBV11-2 to TRBJ2-6; 8 bases agree with TRBD1. CDR1 is SGHAT, CDR2 FQNNGV, per germline. CDR3 length equals 16 residues.

Concerning this clonotype: At one end the junction does not follow the germline gene, possibly because of a read error. The genes are TRBV30 and TRBJ1-5, with D uncertain. Per the germline V gene, CDR1 is GTSNPN and CDR2 is SVGIG (reference sequence). The CDR3 is made up of 14 amino acids. The CDR3: CAWSVIGSNQLQHF. The CDR3 coding sequence is TGTGCCTGGAGTGTAATAGGGAGCAATCAGCTCCAGCATTTT.

Only a few counts were recorded for this clonotype. V is TRBV20-1 and J is TRBJ2-2, with unresolved D. The ends were cut back, 6 bases at V and 1 base at J, with 6 bases in the middle. The germline V gene encodes CDR1 DFQATT and CDR2 SNEGSKA (reference sequence). CDR3 length equals 12 residues. CDR3: CSAGKNTGELFF. CDR3 DNA: TGCAGTGCAGGGAAGAACACCGGGGAGCTGTTTTTT.

With respect to this clonotype: Given a much more abundant clone one base away, this may be a read error. The chain carries TRBV2 and TRBJ1-1; the D gene is possibly TRBD1 (5 bases). Germline loops: CDR1 SNHLY, CDR2 FYNNEI. The CDR3 totals 15 residues. The V gene lost 6 bases and the J gene lost 4 bases, with 18 bases spanning the gap. The CDR3 sequence: CASSDVRGTFTEAFF. Written as DNA, the CDR3 is TGTGCCAGCAGCGACGTACGGGGGACGTTCACTGAAGCTTTCTTT.

This sequence joins TRBV2 and TRBJ1-1; D is unresolved. The CDR3 loop spans 12 amino acids. Trimming stripped 2 bases from V and 6 bases from J, with 7 bases between. Per the germline V gene, CDR1 is SNHLY and CDR2 is FYNNEI. The CDR3 is CASSEPDPEAFF. The CDR3 bases are TGTGCCAGCAGTGAACCAGATCCTGAAGCTTTCTTT.

A remark on this clonotype: This could be a read error, since a much larger clone is one nucleotide away. The conserved final phenylalanine or tryptophan is absent from the CDR3, which likely points to a read error. V usage is TRBV2 and J usage is TRBJ1-6, with D hard to call. V lost 6 bases to trimming and J lost 10 bases, with 13 bases between them. This CDR3 is built from 13 residues. From germline, CDR1 is SNHLY and CDR2 FYNNEI. The CDR3 protein is CASSPGPVSPLHL. Here the CDR3 DNA reads TGTGCCAGCAGCCCCGGACCGGTATCACCCCTCCACTTA.

Comments on this clonotype: Compared with germline, one end of the junction differs, possibly owing to a read error. This chain links TRBV27 with TRBJ2-2; D is uncertain. Germline V lookup: CDR1 MNHEY, CDR2 SMNVEV (reference sequence). There are 15 residues in the CDR3. CDR3 protein: CASSLSTWNTGELFF. The CDR3 bases are TGTGCCAGCAGTCTATCGACTTGGAACACCGGGGAGCTGTTTTTT.

The chain links TRBV29-1 to TRBJ1-6, with D maybe TRBD1 (5 bases). The CDR3 is 13 amino acids. Germline CDR1 is SQVTM and CDR2 is ANQGSEA. V dropped 7 bases and J dropped 10 bases, with 17 bases sitting between them. CDR3 sequence (DNA): TGCAGCGGACACAGTGGGGGTTCCTCACCCCTCCACTTT. It translates to CSGHSGGSSPLHF.

This rearrangement joins TRBV2 to TRBJ2-7; D possibly corresponds to TRBD2 (7 bases). Between the trimmed V and J ends, which lost 6 bases and 5 bases, there was a span of 17 bases. This CDR3 has 14 amino acids. CDR1 is SNHLY, CDR2 FYNNEI, per germline. CDR3 amino acids: CASRGLRGPHEQYF. CDR3 in DNA: TGTGCCAGCAGGGGTTTGCGGGGGCCCCACGAGCAGTACTTC.